The following is a T cell receptor (beta chain) sequence with its context. In germline, CDR1 is MNHEY, CDR2 SVGAGI. Deletions cut 8 bases from V and 4 bases from J, with 14 bases between. This CDR3 spans 13 amino acids. The record originates from a study of blood T cell repertoires in COVID-19. Study as a whole: Spain, Italy and the United States supplied samples that represented acute and convalescent COVID-19. Sources were T cells, B-cell-depleted T cells, or PBMCs; the material itself was cDNA or gDNA.

How the authors handled the data: Estimated nucleated cell counts came from reference gene primer amplification. Using immunoSEQ multiplex PCR, the repertoire was profiled, and TCRdb retains in-frame clones only, with some absent. The DNA gave D and trimming, while V, J and clone size come from that table. The table lists fewer than 110,000 clones, approximately 90% of them singletons. Sequencing was performed on peripheral blood. The rearrangement uses TRBV6-5 and TRBJ1-1; no clear D. The TCR was taken from a man aged 50 to 59 with acute or convalescent COVID-19. Here the CDR3 DNA reads TGTGCCAGCCCGAGGTCGCTGGGCACTGAAGCTTTCTTT. Encoded protein: CASPRSLGTEAFF.